This entry is about one T cell receptor beta chain. Its antigen remains undetermined. The input lacks base qualities; no much larger clone sits a single base away. This record comes from a study of T cell responses to AZD1222 COVID-19 vaccine (dated by TCRdb to the early 2020s). For the wider study: AZD1222 recipients with second doses at about 4 weeks or about 12 weeks were pooled, because spike-specific TCR depth and breadth did not differ between schedules. TCR sequencing covered fewer than 250 trial participants: about 210 given two doses of AZD1222 and around 25 given two doses of MenACWY control vaccine. Enrollment into the trials was organized by age into subgroups of 18-55, 56-69 and 70-plus years, and those subgroups contained roughly 150, 30 and 60 TCR-sequenced participants, respectively. Overall study outcomes, separate from this receptor: Spike-specific TCR breadth and depth rose significantly after two AZD1222 doses compared with day 0 and with MenACWY recipients. Participants were mostly white British and included more females than males, and it was suggested by the authors that clonal diversity may have been underestimated. Nearly half of unique spike-specific TCRs reportedly recognized epitopes outside regions mutated in the B.1.351 and B.1.1.7 variants. Vaccine-associated CD4 TCRs spanned the whole spike protein, with dominant responses in regions 160-218 and 743-854. In the small 56-69-year group, the increase in depth fell short of significance, most likely because of low power. Because no day 14 peak-response samples were available, repertoires were characterized only after the peak T cell response. Conclusions about previously exposed vaccinees are limited, since just five to seven AZD1222 recipients were seropositive for SARS-CoV-2 at baseline.

Based on the germline V gene, the CDR1 and CDR2 sequences are SGHTA and FQGNSA. The CDR3 goes from the cysteine to the phenylalanine over 13 residues. Only the CDR3 part of the read is kept: 39 bases, read in frame from the first base. At the junction V is shortened by 5 bases and J by 10 bases, with 14 bases in between. The CDR3 regions of human TCRbeta chains were analyzed by immunosequencing. From the authors' description of their analysis: TCRs in the repertoires were matched against a reference library of SARS-CoV-2-specific TCRs that had been generated with the MIRA antigen-specificity platform. Breadth was defined as the fraction of unique TCRs that were SARS-CoV-2-associated, and depth was defined as the fraction of total T cells that were SARS-CoV-2-associated. Using the MIRA data, each spike-specific TCR was mapped to the spike region that the TCR reacts to and placed in a CD4 or CD8 class. Log10-transformed breadth and depth values were compared by one-way ANOVA with Sidak's multiple comparisons tests. Sourced from immuneACCESS, this table was stored by TCRdb with only in-frame sequences that have V and J called. A share of the clones is absent; for the studies checked, an unresolved V gene accounts for under half, and the remainder has no known explanation. V, J and clone size are taken as reported in that table, and D and trimming were inferred from the DNA itself. The sample table lists more than 150,000 clones, approximately 90% of them with a count of one. About 6.1% of the sample lies in the top ten.

Reading the label with the study, this specimen's time point is: baseline before first vaccination. Vaccinee samples were obtained from the UK trials COV001 and COV002, which included a single-blind randomized controlled phase 2/3 trial of AZD1222 (ChAdOx1 nCoV-19) in healthy adults. Trial participant PBMC samples were collected at day 0 and day 28 after the second dose for TCRbeta chain sequencing. The origin of this receptor is an adult in good health. In this chain, TRBV7-2 is recombined with TRBJ2-2; a tentative D call is TRBD1 (5 bases match). Sample: peripheral blood, taken on day 0 of AZD1222 vaccination. The CDR3 region: CASSPFQGEELFF. The DNA sequence follows: TGTGCCAGCAGCCCATTCCAGGGCGAGGAGCTGTTTTTT.